This paragraph covers one T cell receptor beta chain sequence. Its antigen is not known. TCRdb called the reads again in MiXCR, with one record for every CDR3 protein. The table includes about 890,000 distinct CDR3 sequences, less than 35% detected once. The data are from a study of T cell repertoires in cytomegalovirus infection. CDR3 length: 13 amino acids. Trimming cost V 6 bases and J 11 bases, with 16 bases left between them. Looked up from germline, CDR1 is ENHRY and CDR2 is SYGVKD. The sequence was collected from a human donor in good health (CMV status not recorded). Some clones in this sample may be carry-over from other donors' samples. The source was cultured CD8+ T cells from PBMCs, collected from culture after CMV antigen stimulation. The chain couples TRBV10-3 to TRBJ2-2, with D possibly TRBD2 on 6 matching bases. The CDR3 reads CAIRTKLEGELFF. DNA for the CDR3: TGTGCCATCAGAACGAAATTGGAGGGAGAGCTGTTTTTT.